Shown below are 21 T cell receptor beta chains from a single sample sequenced in a study of T-cell memory formation after mild COVID-19. Via MiXCR, TCRdb re-called the 5' RACE reads, giving one row per CDR3 protein. The sample consists of 240,000 or so distinct CDR3 sequences, 7.5% to 10% of them appearing once. The sequencing input was PBMCs or a T cell subset sorted from them (not recorded which). The receptor set was obtained from a man between 18 and 29 years old who had mild COVID-19 (a few samples of this study predate the infection). Cell type and time point are not known.

This clonotype was counted many times. The genes are TRBV5-1 and TRBJ1-1; TRBD1 is a possible D gene (5 bases). V was clipped by 4 bases and J by 0 bases, with 10 bases between them. The CDR3 is 14 residues long. Germline V lookup: CDR1 SGHRS, CDR2 YFSETQ. CDR3 protein: CASSAGTLNTEAFF. The CDR3, as DNA: TGCGCCAGCAGCGCCGGGACGCTGAACACTGAAGCTTTCTTT. The variable domain in full, with the rest retrieved from reference TRBV5-1 and TRBJ1-1, is KAGVTQTPRYLIKTRGQQVTLSCSPISGHRSVSWYQQTPGQGLQFLFEYFSETQRNKGNFPGRFSGRQFSNSRSEMNVSTLELGDSALYLCASSAGTLNTEAFFGQGTRLTVV.

This clonotype was recorded a few times. The rearrangement uses TRBV5-1 and TRBJ2-2, with D perhaps matching TRBD2 (6 bases). Germline V lookup: CDR1 SGHRS, CDR2 YFSETQ. The CDR3 loop spans 16 amino acids. The V end lost 7 bases, the J end lost 4 bases, and 20 bases lay between the germline ends. The CDR3 here is CASGLPGGKSTGELFF. In DNA, the CDR3 is TGCGCCAGCGGCCTCCCAGGCGGGAAGAGCACCGGGGAGCTGTTTTTT. Full variable domain (rest looked up from reference TRBV5-1 and TRBJ2-2): KAGVTQTPRYLIKTRGQQVTLSCSPISGHRSVSWYQQTPGQGLQFLFEYFSETQRNKGNFPGRFSGRQFSNSRSEMNVSTLELGDSALYLCASGLPGGKSTGELFFGEGSRLTVL.

V is TRBV27 and J is TRBJ2-7; a possible D gene is TRBD1 (6 bases). Germline V gene data show CDR1 as MNHEY and CDR2 as SMNVEV (reference sequence). Trimming left V 3 bases short and J 3 bases short, with 9 bases between. CDR3 length: 13 amino acids. CDR3 loop: CASSFKQGYEQYV. The DNA of the CDR3 is TGTGCCAGCAGTTTTAAACAGGGCTACGAGCAGTACGTC.

The rearrangement joins TRBV7-2 to TRBJ2-2; no clear D gene. The CDR3 sequence is 13 residues long. Germline CDR1 SGHTA, CDR2 FQGNSA. Trimming took off 4 bases at V and 4 bases at J, with 7 bases between the two ends. In DNA form, the CDR3 reads TGTGCCAGCAGCTCACCCTCCACCGGGGAGCTGTTTTTT. Protein: CASSSPSTGELFF.

V is TRBV19 and J is TRBJ2-5, with a tentative D call TRBD2 (6 bases). Germline CDR1 reads LNHDA; CDR2 reads SQIVND (reference sequence). V dropped 4 bases and J dropped 2 bases, with 8 bases sitting between them. CDR3 length: 13 amino acids. For the CDR3, the DNA is TGTGCCAGTAGTAGACTAGAGCAAGAGACCCAGTACTTC. Residues: CASSRLEQETQYF. The full variable domain, rest sourced from reference TRBV19 and TRBJ2-5, is DGGITQSPKYLFRKEGQNVTLSCEQNLNHDAMYWYRQDPGQGLRLIYYSQIVNDFQKGDIAEGYSVSREKKESFPLTVTSAQKNPTAFYLCASSRLEQETQYFGPGTRLLVL.

This clonotype occurred a few times. CDR3 amino acids: CATSDLNTQYF. The CDR3 bases are TGTGCCACCAGTGATTTGAATACGCAGTATTTT. The chain recombines TRBV24-1 with TRBJ2-3; D is ambiguous. CDR3 length: 11 amino acids. Germline-derived CDR1 and CDR2 are KGHDR and SFDVKD. Between the trimmed V and J ends, which lost 0 bases and 7 bases, there was a span of 1 base.

This clonotype was seen ten or more times. The chain joins TRBV5-5 to TRBJ2-1; 10 bases fit TRBD2. J was trimmed by 4 bases and V by 3 bases; bases with no gene match: 10. The CDR3 covers 17 residues. The germline V gene encodes CDR1 SGHKS and CDR2 YYEKEE (reference sequence). CDR3: CASSWFSGGSRYNEQFF. The DNA for the CDR3 is TGTGCCAGCAGCTGGTTTAGCGGGGGGTCTAGGTACAATGAGCAGTTCTTC. The whole variable domain, remainder taken from reference TRBV5-5 and TRBJ2-1, is DAGVTQSPTHLIKTRGQQVTLRCSPISGHKSVSWYQQVLGQGPQFIFQYYEKEERGRGNFPDRFSARQFPNYSSELNVNALLLGDSALYLCASSWFSGGSRYNEQFFGPGTRLTVL.

This clonotype appeared a few times. The CDR3 DNA reads as TGTGCCATCAGTGAGTCGAGGGAGGTGGGGCAGTTCTTC. Translated: CAISESREVGQFF. This chain uses TRBV10-3 with TRBJ2-1; weak D call: TRBD2 (6 bases). Germline assignment: CDR1 ENHRY and CDR2 SYGVKD. V was trimmed by 0 bases and J by 12 bases, leaving 12 bases between them. The length of the CDR3 is 13 residues.

This clonotype was observed a few times. V gene TRBV4-3 combines with J gene TRBJ1-3, with D uncertain. CDR3 length equals 18 residues. CDR1 is LGHNA and CDR2 is YSLEER in the germline V gene. Trimming cost V 0 bases and J 6 bases, with 21 bases left between them. The DNA of the CDR3 is TGCGCCAGCAGCCAAGAACCCAACCGGGAGGGTTCGGAAAACACCATATATTTT. Its protein is CASSQEPNREGSENTIYF.

The chain employs TRBV7-2 and TRBJ2-7; TRBD1 agrees at 7 bases. CDR1 and CDR2 (germline): SGHTA, FQGNSA. CDR3 length: 15 amino acids. Trimming took 5 bases from V and 2 from J; bases not matched to a gene: 9. CDR3 in amino acids: CASSRAVGGAYEQYF. The CDR3 DNA sequence: TGTGCCAGCAGCCGAGCGGTAGGGGGCGCCTACGAGCAGTACTTC.

This clonotype was recorded a few times. The V and J genes are TRBV12-3 or TRBV12-4 and TRBJ1-1; tentative D call: TRBD1 (6 bases). V was pared by 7 bases and J by 9 bases, with 24 bases between. The CDR3 contains 15 residues. The CDR3 DNA reads as TGTGCCAGCACCGTCGCCGGCGACAGGTCTGTAAAAGCTTTCTTT. It specifies CASTVAGDRSVKAFF.

There are a few counts of this clonotype. This chain links TRBV6-5 with TRBJ2-1; 8 bases line up with TRBD1. V was pared by 4 bases and J by 6 bases, with 8 bases of the junction left unmatched. This CDR3 comprises 15 residues. CDR1 MNHEY and CDR2 SVGAGI come from the germline V gene. CDR3 coding DNA: TGTGCCAGCAGTTGGGGACAGGAGGCAGGCAATGAGCAGTTCTTC. Translated, it gives CASSWGQEAGNEQFF.

The gene calls are TRBV12-3 or TRBV12-4 and TRBJ1-1; tentatively, D is TRBD1 (5 bases). The V end was cut by 1 base, the J end by 7 bases, with 10 bases between. The CDR3 covers 13 residues. The CDR3: CASSLGQGDEAFF. CDR3 coding DNA: TGTGCCAGCAGTTTAGGTCAGGGCGATGAAGCTTTCTTT.

This clonotype was recorded many times. The chain employs TRBV5-1 and TRBJ2-7; D call uncertain. The V gene's germline CDR1 is SGHRS and CDR2 YFSETQ. The V end lost 4 bases, the J end lost 3 bases, and 14 bases lay between the germline ends. CDR3 length: 14 amino acids. The CDR3: CASSPSGVNYEQYV. For the CDR3, the DNA is TGCGCCAGCAGCCCCTCCGGAGTTAACTACGAGCAGTACGTC.

This clonotype was detected a few times. The chain combines TRBV6-2 or TRBV6-3 with TRBJ1-1; D gene uncertain. The CDR3 has 18 residues. Trimming stripped 2 bases from V and 2 bases from J, with 21 bases between. CDR1 MNHEY and CDR2 SVGEGT come from the germline V gene. The CDR3 sequence: CASSYPPAGFGRNTEAFF. The CDR3 DNA is TGTGCCAGCAGTTACCCTCCGGCGGGGTTTGGTCGAAACACTGAAGCTTTCTTT.

A few counts support this clonotype. The V and J genes are TRBV10-3 and TRBJ2-5; tentatively, D is TRBD1 (5 bases). The CDR3 spans 10 residues. Trimming pared 10 bases from V and 11 bases from J, leaving 14 bases between. Germline CDR1 and CDR2: ENHRY and SYGVKD. CDR3 DNA sequence: TGTGCCACGTCCCAGGGCCGGCAGTACTTC. It yields the protein CATSQGRQYF.

This clonotype was observed a few times. The V call is TRBV11-2, the J call TRBJ2-1; D might be TRBD1 or TRBD2, each matching 8 bases. V was pared by 3 bases and J by 9 bases, with 21 bases between. Germline CDR1 and CDR2: SGHAT and FQNNGV. The CDR3 totals 16 residues. This CDR3 is CASSFAGGQAPSEQFF. As DNA, the CDR3 is TGTGCCAGCAGCTTCGCGGGGGGACAGGCCCCGAGTGAGCAGTTCTTC.

This chain links TRBV27 with TRBJ2-1; a possible D gene is TRBD2 (6 bases). From germline, CDR1 is MNHEY and CDR2 SMNVEV (reference sequence). Trimming took 3 bases from V and 6 from J, leaving 12 bases between them. This CDR3 comprises 14 residues. The CDR3 DNA reads as TGTGCCAGCAGTTTTAGCGGAGGCGGCAATGAGCAGTTCTTC. It specifies CASSFSGGGNEQFF.

This clonotype turned up a few times. This sequence joins TRBV30 and TRBJ1-5; 7 positions match TRBD1. The CDR3 length is 13 residues. V was pared by 4 bases and J by 6 bases, with 6 bases of the junction left unmatched. CDR1 is GTSNPN and CDR2 is SVGIG in the germline V gene (reference sequence). The CDR3 nucleotides are TGTGCCTGGAATCACAGGGGTGGTCAGCCCCAGCATTTT. Protein product: CAWNHRGGQPQHF.

This clonotype was seen only a few times. The V call is TRBV18, the J call TRBJ1-1; D is possibly TRBD1 (5 bases). The CDR3 runs 16 residues. Germline V CDR1 and CDR2: KGHSH, LQKENI. V was clipped by 4 bases and J by 0 bases, with 15 bases between them. CDR3 nucleotide sequence: TGTGCCAGCTCACGGGACTACTTAGGAATGAACACTGAAGCTTTCTTT. This gives the protein CASSRDYLGMNTEAFF.

The chain joins TRBV6-1 to TRBJ1-2; maybe TRBD1 (6 bases). CDR3 length equals 13 residues. CDR1 MNHNS and CDR2 SASEGT come from the germline V gene. Trimming left V 6 bases short and J 4 bases short, with 12 bases between. CDR3 sequence: CASSATGLYGYTF. As DNA, the CDR3 is TGTGCCAGCAGCGCGACAGGCCTCTATGGCTACACCTTC.